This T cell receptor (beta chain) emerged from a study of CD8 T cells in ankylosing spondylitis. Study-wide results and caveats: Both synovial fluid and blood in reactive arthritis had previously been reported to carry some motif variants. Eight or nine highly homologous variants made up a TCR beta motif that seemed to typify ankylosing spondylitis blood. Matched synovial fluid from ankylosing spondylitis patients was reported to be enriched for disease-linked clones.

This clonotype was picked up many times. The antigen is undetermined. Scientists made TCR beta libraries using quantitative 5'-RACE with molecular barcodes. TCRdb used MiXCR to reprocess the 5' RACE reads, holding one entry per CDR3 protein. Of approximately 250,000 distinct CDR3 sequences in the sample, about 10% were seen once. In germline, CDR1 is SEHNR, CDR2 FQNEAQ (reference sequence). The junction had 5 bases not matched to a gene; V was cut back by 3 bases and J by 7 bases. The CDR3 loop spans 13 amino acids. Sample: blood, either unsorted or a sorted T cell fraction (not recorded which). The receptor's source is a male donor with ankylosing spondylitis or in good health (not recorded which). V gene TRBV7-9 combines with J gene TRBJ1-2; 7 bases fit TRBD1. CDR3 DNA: TGTGCCAGCAGCTTGGAGGGGGCGCTTGGCTACACCTTC. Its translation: CASSLEGALGYTF.